This T cell receptor beta chain was sequenced during a study of cytomegalovirus exposure and HLA in healthy donors. The CDR3 runs 15 residues. Germline V gives CDR1 SGHTA, CDR2 FQGNSA. V was clipped by 5 bases and J by 7 bases, with 20 bases between them. Study-wide findings and caveats: Most TCRs appeared rarely, but some public TCRs recurred in many donors. In a later analysis, productive TCRs from donors in an Asian-associated ancestry cluster reportedly carried fewer N-insertions than the cohort mean. It emerged from a later analysis that several of the most significant clusters appeared to be linked to common viral pathogens.

Turning to this clone: Its specificity is not known.

The primer mix had 60 Vbeta and 13 Jbeta primers. How the authors handled the data: About 88 million unique TCR beta chains, about 11 million of them shared, were counted by a later analysis. Assay: immunoSEQ multiplex PCR; the TCRdb copy retains only in-frame clones and omits some. The V and J calls and clone size come from that table; D and trimming were worked out from the DNA. The top ten clones hold more than 6% of a sample with about 110,000 clones, roughly 79% of them seen once. J is TRBJ1-1 and V is TRBV7-2; possible D gene TRBD1, 6 bases. The sequence came from a woman in her forties or fifties in good health and CMV-seropositive. Sequencing input: PBMCs. CDR3 sequence reads: CASSIQGPFSSEAFF. CDR3 DNA: TGTGCCAGCAGCATACAGGGTCCGTTTAGTAGTGAAGCTTTCTTT.